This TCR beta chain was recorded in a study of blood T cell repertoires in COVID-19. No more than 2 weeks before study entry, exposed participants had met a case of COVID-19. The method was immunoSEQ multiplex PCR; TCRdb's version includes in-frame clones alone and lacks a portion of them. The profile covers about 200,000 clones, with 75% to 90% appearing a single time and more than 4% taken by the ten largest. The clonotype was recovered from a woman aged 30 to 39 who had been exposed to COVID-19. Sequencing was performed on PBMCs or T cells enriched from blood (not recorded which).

In DNA form, the CDR3 reads TGTGCCAGCAGCGTAGTGGGGGGGAACGAGTATGGCTACACCTTC. It is translated as CASSVVGGNEYGYTF. The rearrangement links TRBV9 to TRBJ1-2, with D perhaps TRBD1 (5 bases). CDR1 and CDR2 (germline): SGDLS, YYNGEE. The CDR3 spans 15 residues. The V end lost 0 bases, the J end lost 5 bases, and 14 bases lay between the germline ends.